The sequence of this T cell receptor beta chain was determined in a study of blood T cell repertoires in COVID-19. Study summary: Sites across the United States, Italy and Spain contributed samples from acute and convalescent COVID-19.

V lost 3 bases and J lost 6, with 17 bases in between. The CDR3 covers 15 residues. Germline lookup yields CDR1 KGHSH and CDR2 LQKENI. Using immunoSEQ multiplex PCR, the repertoire was profiled, and TCRdb retains in-frame clones only, with some absent. Altogether about 44,000 clones are present, about 85% being singletons, with the ten largest covering approximately 23%. Input material: peripheral blood. The chain employs TRBV18 and TRBJ1-1; no clear D. The sequence came from a woman over 75 in a cohort sampled during active or convalescent COVID-19. The CDR3 DNA sequence: TGTGCCAGCTCACCGCGGGCAGCCCCCTCCCCTGAAGCTTTCTTT. Protein: CASSPRAAPSPEAFF.